The 3 T cell receptor beta chains listed next were all sequenced from one sample in a study of blood T cells in healthy people across ages. Next came a second PCR, run for about 6 to 11 cycles, which used a sample-barcoded 5' primer along with a J-beta primer mix. In TCRdb, the 5' RACE reads were re-called with MiXCR into one record per CDR3 protein. Of about 1,600,000 distinct CDR3 sequences listed, around 39% are singletons. The sample consisted of blood. The receptor source for this set is a woman aged 18-35 years in good health.

This clonotype was counted only a few times. CDR3: CAISLEQPGVAFF. The CDR3 region has the DNA TGTGCCATCAGTCTGGAACAACCAGGAGTTGCTTTCTTT. The chain has TRBV10-3 and TRBJ1-1; D is uncertain. The germline V gene encodes CDR1 ENHRY and CDR2 SYGVKD. This CDR3 contains 13 residues. Trimming left V 5 bases short and J 11 bases short, with 18 bases between.

V gene TRBV10-2 combines with J gene TRBJ2-3; 7 bases are shared with TRBD1. The J segment lost 5 bases and the V segment lost 6 bases, leaving 5 bases of the junction unmatched. The germline gives CDR1 WSHSY, CDR2 SAAADI. The CDR3 totals 13 residues. The CDR3 protein is CASSVQGLDTQYF. In nucleotides, the CDR3 is TGCGCCAGCAGCGTACAGGGGTTAGATACGCAGTATTTT.

The V call is TRBV9, the J call TRBJ2-7, with 7 bases fitting TRBD2. This CDR3 has 15 amino acids. The germline CDR1 and CDR2 sequences are SGDLS and YYNGEE. J lost 4 bases, V lost 0 bases, and 7 bases had no gene match. In DNA form, the CDR3 reads TGTGCCAGCAGCGTAGAAGACGGGGGGTCATACGAGCAGTACTTC. Amino acids: CASSVEDGGSYEQYF.